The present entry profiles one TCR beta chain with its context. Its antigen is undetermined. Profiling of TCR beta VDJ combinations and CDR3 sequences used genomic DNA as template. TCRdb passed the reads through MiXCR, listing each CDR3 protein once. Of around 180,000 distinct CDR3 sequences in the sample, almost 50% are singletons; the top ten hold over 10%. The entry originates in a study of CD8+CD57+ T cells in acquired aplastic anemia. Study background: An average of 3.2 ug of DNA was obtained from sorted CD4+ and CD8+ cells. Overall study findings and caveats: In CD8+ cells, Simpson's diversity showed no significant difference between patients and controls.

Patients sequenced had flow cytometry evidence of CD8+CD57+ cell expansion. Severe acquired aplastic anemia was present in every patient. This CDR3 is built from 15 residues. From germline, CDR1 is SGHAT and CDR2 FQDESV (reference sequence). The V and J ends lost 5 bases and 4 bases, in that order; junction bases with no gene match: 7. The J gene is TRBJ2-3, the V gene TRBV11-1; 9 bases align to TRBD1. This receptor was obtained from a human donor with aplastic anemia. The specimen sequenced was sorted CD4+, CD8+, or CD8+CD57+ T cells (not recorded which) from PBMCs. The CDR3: CASSHRDRESDTQYF. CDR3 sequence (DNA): TGTGCCAGCAGCCACCGGGACAGGGAGTCAGATACGCAGTATTTT.